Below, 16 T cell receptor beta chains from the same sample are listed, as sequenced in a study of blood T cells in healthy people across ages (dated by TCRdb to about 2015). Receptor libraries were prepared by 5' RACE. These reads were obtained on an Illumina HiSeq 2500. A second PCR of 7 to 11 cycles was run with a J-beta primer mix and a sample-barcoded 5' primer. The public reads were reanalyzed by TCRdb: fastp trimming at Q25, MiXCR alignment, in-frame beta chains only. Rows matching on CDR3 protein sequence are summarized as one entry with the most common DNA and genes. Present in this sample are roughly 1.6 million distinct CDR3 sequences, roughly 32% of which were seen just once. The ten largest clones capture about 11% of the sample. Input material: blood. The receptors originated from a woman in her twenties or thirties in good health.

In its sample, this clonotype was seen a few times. CDR3 residues: CASSYSYRAMRYEQYF. Here the CDR3 DNA reads TGTGCCAGCAGTTACTCTTACCGGGCGATGAGGTACGAGCAGTACTTC. This sequence joins TRBV6-5 and TRBJ2-7; the D is unclear. With 0 bases removed from V and 4 bases from J, the gap between germline ends came to 16 bases. The V gene's germline CDR1 is MNHEY and CDR2 SVGAGI. The length of the CDR3 is 16 residues.

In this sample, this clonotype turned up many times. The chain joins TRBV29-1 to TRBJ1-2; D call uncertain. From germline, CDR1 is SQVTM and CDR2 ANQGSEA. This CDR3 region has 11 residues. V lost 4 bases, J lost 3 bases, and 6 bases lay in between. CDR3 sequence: CSVGGDYGYTF. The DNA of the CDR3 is TGCAGCGTTGGAGGCGACTATGGCTACACCTTC. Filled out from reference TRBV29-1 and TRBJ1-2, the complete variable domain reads SAVISQKPSRDICQRGTSLTIQCQVDSQVTMMFWYRQQPGQSLTLIATANQGSEATYESGFVIDKFPISRPNLTFSTLTVSNMSPEDSSIYLCSVGGDYGYTFGSGTRLTVV.

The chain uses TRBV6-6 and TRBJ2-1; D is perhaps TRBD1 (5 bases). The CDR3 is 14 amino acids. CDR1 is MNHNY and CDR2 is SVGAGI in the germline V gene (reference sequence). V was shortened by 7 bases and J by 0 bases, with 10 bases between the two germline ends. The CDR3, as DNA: TGTGCCAGCACCTATGGGGCCTCCTACAATGAGCAGTTCTTC. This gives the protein CASTYGASYNEQFF.

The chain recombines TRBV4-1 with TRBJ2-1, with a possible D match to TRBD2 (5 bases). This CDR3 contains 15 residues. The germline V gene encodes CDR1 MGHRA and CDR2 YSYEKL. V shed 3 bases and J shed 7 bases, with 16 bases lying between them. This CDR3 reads CASSQWRKVWNEQFF. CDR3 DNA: TGCGCCAGCAGCCAGTGGAGGAAGGTGTGGAATGAGCAGTTCTTC.

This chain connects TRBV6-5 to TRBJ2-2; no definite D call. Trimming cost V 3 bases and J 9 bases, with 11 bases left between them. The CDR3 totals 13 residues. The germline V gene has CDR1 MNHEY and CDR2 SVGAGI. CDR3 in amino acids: CASSYLSDRELFF. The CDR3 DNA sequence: TGTGCCAGCAGTTATTTATCTGACCGGGAGCTGTTTTTT.

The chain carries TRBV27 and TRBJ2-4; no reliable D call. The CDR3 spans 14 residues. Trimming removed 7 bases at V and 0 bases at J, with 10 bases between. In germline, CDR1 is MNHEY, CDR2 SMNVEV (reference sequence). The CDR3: CASTSSLAKNIQYF. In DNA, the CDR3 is TGTGCCAGCACAAGTTCGCTAGCCAAAAACATTCAGTACTTC.

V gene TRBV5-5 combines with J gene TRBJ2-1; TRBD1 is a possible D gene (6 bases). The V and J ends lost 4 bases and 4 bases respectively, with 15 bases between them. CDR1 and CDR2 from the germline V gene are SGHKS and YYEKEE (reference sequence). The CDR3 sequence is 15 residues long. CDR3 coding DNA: TGTGCCAGCAGCCTGGACAGAGACAAATACAATGAGCAGTTCTTC. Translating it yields CASSLDRDKYNEQFF. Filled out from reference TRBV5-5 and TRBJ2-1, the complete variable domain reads DAGVTQSPTHLIKTRGQQVTLRCSPISGHKSVSWYQQVLGQGPQFIFQYYEKEERGRGNFPDRFSARQFPNYSSELNVNALLLGDSALYLCASSLDRDKYNEQFFGPGTRLTVL.

In DNA, the CDR3 is TGCGCCAGCAGCCAGACCCCGGGACTGGGGCTCGAGCAGTACTTC. Amino acids: CASSQTPGLGLEQYF. J is TRBJ2-7 and V is TRBV4-1, with D perhaps matching TRBD2 (6 bases). Between the trimmed V and J ends, which lost 3 bases and 6 bases, there was a span of 18 bases. CDR1 is MGHRA and CDR2 is YSYEKL in the germline V gene. The CDR3 has 15 amino acids.

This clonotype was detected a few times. In nucleotides, the CDR3 is TGTGCCTGGAGTGAGGGCGGGAATTCACCCCTCCACTTT. As protein: CAWSEGGNSPLHF. The chain has TRBV30 and TRBJ1-6; D is unresolved. Deletions cut 1 base from V and 7 bases from J, with 8 bases between. Germline-derived CDR1 and CDR2 are GTSNPN and SVGIG (reference sequence). The CDR3 loop spans 13 amino acids. The complete variable domain, with remaining parts taken from reference TRBV30 and TRBJ1-6, reads SQTIHQWPATLVQPVGSPLSLECTVEGTSNPNLYWYRQAAGRGLQLLFYSVGIGQISSEVPQNLSASRPQDRQFILSSKKLLLSDSGFYLCAWSEGGNSPLHFGNGTRLTVT.

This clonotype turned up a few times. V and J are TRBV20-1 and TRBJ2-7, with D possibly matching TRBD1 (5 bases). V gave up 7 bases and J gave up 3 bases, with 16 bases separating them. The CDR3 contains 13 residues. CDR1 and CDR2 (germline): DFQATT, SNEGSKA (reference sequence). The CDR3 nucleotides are TGCAGTGGTACGCAGGGAATTGACTACGAGCAGTACTTC. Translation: CSGTQGIDYEQYF.

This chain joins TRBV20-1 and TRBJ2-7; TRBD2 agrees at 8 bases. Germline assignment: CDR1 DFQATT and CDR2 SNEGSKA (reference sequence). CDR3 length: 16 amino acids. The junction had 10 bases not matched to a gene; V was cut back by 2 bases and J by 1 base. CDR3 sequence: CSARSPGTRLSYEQYF. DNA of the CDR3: TGCAGTGCTAGATCCCCCGGGACTAGGTTATCCTACGAGCAGTACTTC.

CDR3 sequence reads: CSAPRGADDTEAFF. The CDR3 DNA sequence: TGCAGTGCACCTAGGGGTGCGGATGACACTGAAGCTTTCTTT. The chain uses TRBV20-1 and TRBJ1-1; possible D gene TRBD1, 5 bases. The V gene lost 6 bases and the J gene lost 3 bases, with 17 bases spanning the gap. This CDR3 comprises 14 residues. The V gene's germline CDR1 is DFQATT and CDR2 SNEGSKA (reference sequence).

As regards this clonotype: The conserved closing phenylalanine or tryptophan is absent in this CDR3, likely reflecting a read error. In DNA form, the CDR3 reads TGTGCCAGCAGTTTGGAGACCCAGTACTTG. This codes for CASSLETQYL. The rearrangement joins TRBV12-3 or TRBV12-4 to TRBJ2-4, with D uncertain. The J call could be wrong; TRBJ2-5 is a better fit for the DNA end. The CDR3 extends over 10 amino acids.

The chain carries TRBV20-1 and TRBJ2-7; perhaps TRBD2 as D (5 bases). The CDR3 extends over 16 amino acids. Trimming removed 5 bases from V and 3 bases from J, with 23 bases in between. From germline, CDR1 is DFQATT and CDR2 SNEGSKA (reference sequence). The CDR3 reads CSARVAGLSSCYEQYF. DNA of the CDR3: TGCAGTGCTCGAGTCGCCGGACTGTCCTCCTGCTACGAGCAGTACTTC.

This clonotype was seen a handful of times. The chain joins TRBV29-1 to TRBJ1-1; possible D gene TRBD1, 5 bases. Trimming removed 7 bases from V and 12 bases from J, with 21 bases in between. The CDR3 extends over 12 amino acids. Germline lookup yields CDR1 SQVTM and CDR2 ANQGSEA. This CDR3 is CSAEDPGTDPFF. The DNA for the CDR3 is TGCAGCGCCGAGGATCCGGGGACCGATCCTTTCTTT.

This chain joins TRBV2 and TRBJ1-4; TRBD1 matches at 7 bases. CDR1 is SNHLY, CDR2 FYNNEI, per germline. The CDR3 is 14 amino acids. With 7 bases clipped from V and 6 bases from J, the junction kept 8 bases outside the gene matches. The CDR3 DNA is TGTGCCAGCAAACAGGGGACGAGCGATGAAAAACTGTTTTTT. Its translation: CASKQGTSDEKLFF.